Listed here is a single T cell receptor (beta chain). The antigen remains undetermined. Assay used: immunoSEQ multiplex PCR; TCRdb lists only in-frame clones, some missing. The table has under 80,000 clones, approximately 95% seen once. Germline CDR1 MDHEN, CDR2 SYDVKM. Losses at the gene ends were 5 bases for V and 3 bases for J; bases not matched to a gene: 9. CDR3 length equals 16 residues. This sample was included in a study of cytomegalovirus exposure and HLA in healthy donors. Notes on the study in general: Subsequent analysis showed first-cohort TCR clusters tending to co-occur in 120 validation repertoires. Through in vitro validation, a few CMV-associated chains were shown to be specific for CMV antigens. Cytomegalovirus association was listed for 164 TCR beta chains. Published work reported that the classifier diagnosed cytomegalovirus status with high specificity and sensitivity.

The receptor comes from a woman between 18 and 29 years old in good health and CMV-seropositive. The rearrangement links TRBV28 to TRBJ1-2; 10 nucleotides align to TRBD1. The sample comprised PBMCs. This CDR3 reads CASSLTAGTGDYGYTF. The CDR3 coding sequence is TGTGCCAGCAGTCTCACAGCCGGGACAGGGGACTATGGCTACACCTTC.